This T cell receptor (beta chain) was sequenced during a study of blood T cells in healthy people across ages. Study findings and constraints: PBMCs went unsorted, and a conclusive naive versus antigen-experienced comparison was therefore prevented. There were more naive CD4+ cells and higher diversity in long-lived donors than in aged donors. Researchers report that TCR beta diversity correlated strongly with naive T cell percentage.

It was with a sample-barcoded 5' primer and a J-beta primer mix that a second PCR of roughly 7 to 12 cycles was run. One entry per CDR3 protein, called by TCRdb with MiXCR from the 5' RACE reads. Of roughly 1.9 million distinct CDR3 sequences in the sample, about 39% were seen once. A note on this clonotype: Its antigen is unknown.

From germline, CDR1 is DFQATT and CDR2 SNEGSKA (reference sequence). The junction had 13 bases not matched to a gene; V was cut back by 0 bases and J by 6 bases. This CDR3 has 17 amino acids. This clonotype originated in a human donor in good health. The specimen sequenced was blood. This sequence joins TRBV20-1 and TRBJ2-3, with 9 nucleotides matching TRBD2. The CDR3: CSARDPWAGGPMDTQYF. In nucleotides, the CDR3 is TGCAGTGCTAGAGATCCCTGGGCGGGGGGGCCGATGGATACGCAGTATTTT.